The TCR beta chain described here comes from a study of Tregs in tolerant kidney transplant recipients. At the level of the study: Related graft donors supplied nonmyeloablative bone marrow transplants, and mixed chimerism was transient.

The method was immunoSEQ multiplex PCR; TCRdb's version includes in-frame clones alone and lacks a portion of them. The sample records over 60,000 clones, approximately 91% being singletons. Study conclusions and caveats: Few patients were studied, so findings need validation in larger groups.

CD4+CD25+CD127- Tregs, CD4+CD25- non-Tregs, CD4 and CD8 cells were sorted. A word on this clone: Its antigen is currently unknown.

Germline lookup yields CDR1 MNHEY and CDR2 SVGAGI. The ends were cut back, 0 bases at V and 3 bases at J, with 12 bases in the middle. The CDR3 covers 15 residues. The rearrangement links TRBV6-5 to TRBJ2-7; D may be TRBD2 (6 bases). Here the sequenced sample was CD4+ T cells from blood, taken before the transplant. This sequence was found in a human donor who received a combined kidney and bone marrow transplant. DNA of the CDR3: TGTGCCAGCAGTTACTCTCTTGGCGGGGACTACGAGCAGTACTTC. Its protein is CASSYSLGGDYEQYF.